This TCR beta chain was documented in a study of blood T cell repertoires in COVID-19. Overall study context: The United States, Italy and Spain provided the acute and convalescent COVID-19 samples. In each case, the material was cDNA or gDNA derived from T cells, B-cell-depleted T cells, or PBMCs.

Profiled with immunoSEQ multiplex PCR; TCRdb holds only in-frame clones, not every one. The sample lists 12,000 or so clones, approximately 80% occurring once. The sequencing input was peripheral blood. This receptor was taken from a human donor in a cohort sampled during active COVID-19.

DNA for the CDR3: TGCGCCAGCAGCTTGGCCCCGGGAGGGACTGAAGCTTTCTTT. This encodes CASSLAPGGTEAFF. V gene TRBV5-1 combines with J gene TRBJ1-1, with D unresolved. V lost 0 bases, J lost 5 bases, and 11 bases lay in between. The CDR3 length is 14 residues. CDR1 and CDR2 from the germline V gene are SGHRS and YFSETQ.